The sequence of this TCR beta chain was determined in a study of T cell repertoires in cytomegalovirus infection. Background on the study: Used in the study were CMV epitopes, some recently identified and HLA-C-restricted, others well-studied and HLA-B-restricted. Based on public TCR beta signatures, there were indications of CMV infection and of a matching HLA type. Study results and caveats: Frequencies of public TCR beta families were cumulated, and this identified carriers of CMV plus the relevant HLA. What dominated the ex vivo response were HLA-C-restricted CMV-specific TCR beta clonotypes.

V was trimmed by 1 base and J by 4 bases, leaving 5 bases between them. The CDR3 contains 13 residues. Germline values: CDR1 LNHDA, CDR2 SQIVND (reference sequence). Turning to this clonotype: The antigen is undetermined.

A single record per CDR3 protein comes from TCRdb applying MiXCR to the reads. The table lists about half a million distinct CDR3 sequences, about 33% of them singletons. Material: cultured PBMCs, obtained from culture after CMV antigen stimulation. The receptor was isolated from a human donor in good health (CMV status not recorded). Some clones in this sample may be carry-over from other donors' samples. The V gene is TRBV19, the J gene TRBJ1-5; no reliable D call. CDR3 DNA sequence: TGTGCCAGTAGTATAGGAGGTAATCAGCCCCAGCATTTT. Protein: CASSIGGNQPQHF.